This T cell receptor (beta chain) was profiled in a study of Graves' ophthalmopathy and Graves' hyperthyroidism. Turning to the study itself: Samples of peripheral blood were obtained at initial diagnosis, prior to treatment of any kind.

General observations from the study: Both an approximately 68% sensitivity and a 72.22% specificity characterized the model's predictions of ophthalmopathy progression.

On this clonotype itself: The antigen is unknown.

Trimming took 6 bases from V and 7 from J, leaving 12 bases between them. CDR3 length: 12 residues. The sequenced template was RNA, covering the TCR beta CDR3 region. Second-round multiplex PCR came after a first-round RT-PCR that employed HTBI primers. TCRdb redid the calling of the multiplex PCR reads with MiXCR, one entry per CDR3 protein. Of some 170,000 distinct CDR3 sequences listed, around 40% are singletons. Other autoimmune diseases, uncontrolled infections, pregnancy or lactation excluded patients from enrollment. The specimen sequenced was peripheral blood. This chain links TRBV12-3 or TRBV12-4 with TRBJ1-1; D is uncertain. This TCR came from a man aged 25-45 years with Graves' ophthalmopathy. The CDR3 nucleotides read TGTGCCAGCAGCCCTGGCGTTTATGAAGCTTTCTTT. This codes for CASSPGVYEAFF.